This T cell receptor beta chain comes out of a study of blood T cell repertoires in COVID-19. About the study: T cells, B-cell-depleted T cells, or PBMCs provided the cDNA or gDNA that served as material.

Comment on this clone: The sample has other DNA sequences that encode this CDR3 too.

Repertoires were generated with immunoSEQ multiplex PCR, while TCRdb's copy carries only in-frame clones and drops some. The profile shows under 300,000 clones, roughly 90% of them singletons. Material for sequencing was peripheral blood. The TCR originated in a woman in her thirties or forties who had recovered from COVID-19.

The CDR3 region has the DNA TGTGCCAGCAGCGTAGGGGGGGGAGGTCAGCCCCAGCATTTT. It yields the protein CASSVGGGGQPQHF. The chain is built from TRBV9 and TRBJ1-5; D perhaps matches TRBD1 (5 bases). The CDR3 has 14 amino acids. Trimming took 0 bases from V and 6 from J, leaving 10 bases between them. Germline CDR1 is SGDLS and CDR2 is YYNGEE.